These 30 T cell receptor beta chains came from one sample sequenced in a study of T-cell memory formation after mild COVID-19. TCRdb reprocessed the 5' RACE reads with MiXCR, giving one entry per CDR3 protein. The table lists around 140,000 distinct CDR3 sequences, 19% of them singletons, with around 2% in the top ten. The sequencing input was PBMCs or a T cell subset sorted from them (not recorded which). Receptors were obtained from an adult woman who had mild COVID-19 (a few samples of this study predate the infection). Cell type and time point are not known.

This clonotype was seen only a few times. The chain links TRBV7-6 to TRBJ2-1; possibly TRBD2 for D (6 bases). Trimming took 1 base from V and 0 from J, leaving 7 bases between them. There are 15 residues in the CDR3. Germline CDR1 is SGHVS and CDR2 is FNYEAQ. The CDR3 DNA sequence: TGTGCCAGCAGCTTAGGGGACTCCTCCTACAATGAGCAGTTCTTC. Translated: CASSLGDSSYNEQFF.

The CDR3 spells CASSPGTGFEAFF. The CDR3, as DNA: TGTGCCAGCTCACCCGGAACAGGGTTTGAAGCTTTCTTT. V gene TRBV18 combines with J gene TRBJ1-1; D might be TRBD1 (6 bases). The CDR3 has 13 residues. CDR1 KGHSH and CDR2 LQKENI come from the germline V gene. The V end lost 3 bases, the J end lost 7 bases, and 12 bases lay between the germline ends.

This chain connects TRBV5-4 to TRBJ2-1; D is ambiguous. Trimming left V 1 base short and J 6 bases short, with 8 bases between. This CDR3 is built from 13 residues. The germline CDR1 and CDR2 sequences are SGHNT and YYREEE (reference sequence). In nucleotides, the CDR3 is TGTGCCAGCAGCTTGTGGGCCGCCAATGAGCAGTTCTTC. Its translation is CASSLWAANEQFF.

V usage is TRBV12-5 and J usage is TRBJ1-6; perhaps TRBD1 as D (6 bases). With 5 bases removed from V and 7 bases from J, the gap between germline ends came to 9 bases. In germline, CDR1 is LGHNT, CDR2 FRNRAP. The CDR3 runs 13 residues. The CDR3, as DNA: TGTGCTAGTGGTCTTGGACAGAATTCACCCCTCCACTTT. It specifies CASGLGQNSPLHF.

This clonotype was counted between two and nine times. The chain employs TRBV6-5 and TRBJ2-7; 11 bases are shared with TRBD1. Trimming removed 8 bases from V and 1 base from J; junction bases left unmatched: 4. The CDR3 totals 14 residues. CDR1 and CDR2 from the germline V gene are MNHEY and SVGAGI. The CDR3 DNA follows: TGTGCCAGCTGGGACAGGGGGGTTTCCTACGAGCAGTACTTC. Translation gives CASWDRGVSYEQYF.

This clonotype turned up a few times. This chain uses TRBV12-3 or TRBV12-4 with TRBJ1-1; TRBD1 matches 9 bases. The CDR3 totals 15 residues. V lost 5 bases to trimming and J lost 5 bases; unmatched junction nucleotides: 9. CDR3: CASSPGQGSGTEAFF. Written as DNA, the CDR3 is TGTGCCAGCAGTCCGGGACAGGGTAGCGGGACTGAAGCTTTCTTT.

This chain uses TRBV7-8 with TRBJ2-3, with 7 bases that match TRBD1. Germline CDR1 is SGHVS and CDR2 is FQNEAQ. The ends lost 5 bases at V and 9 bases at J; junction bases unmatched: 8. This CDR3 contains 13 residues. This CDR3 reads CASSPAQTGTQYF. DNA of the CDR3: TGTGCCAGCAGCCCCGCACAGACAGGGACGCAGTATTTT.

The J gene is TRBJ2-7, the V gene TRBV18; 8 bases are a match to TRBD1. The CDR3 loop spans 14 amino acids. With 4 bases clipped from V and 0 bases from J, the junction kept 2 bases outside the gene matches. The germline CDR1 and CDR2 sequences are KGHSH and LQKENI. This CDR3 is CASSRDRSSYEQYF. Here the CDR3 DNA reads TGTGCCAGCTCACGGGACAGGAGCTCCTACGAGCAGTACTTC.

The chain carries TRBV20-1 and TRBJ2-1; D unclear. Per germline, CDR1 DFQATT and CDR2 SNEGSKA (reference sequence). The V end lost 0 bases, the J end lost 4 bases, and 13 bases lay between the germline ends. CDR3 size: 15 residues. The CDR3 reads CSARDRLVSYNEQFF. In nucleotides, the CDR3 is TGCAGTGCTAGAGATCGTCTTGTATCATACAATGAGCAGTTCTTC.

This clonotype was picked up a small number of times. J is TRBJ1-5 and V is TRBV11-2; no definite D call. V lost 1 base and J lost 6, with 7 bases in between. The length of the CDR3 is 13 residues. Looked up from germline, CDR1 is SGHAT and CDR2 is FQNNGV. The CDR3 DNA follows: TGTGCCAGCAGCTTAGGAGGCGGTCAGCCCCAGCATTTT. Protein product: CASSLGGGQPQHF.

The chain employs TRBV5-1 and TRBJ2-1, with 14 bases lining up with TRBD2. In germline, CDR1 is SGHRS, CDR2 YFSETQ. CDR3 length equals 18 residues. Trimming cost V 4 bases and J 1 base; bases outside gene matches: 7. Written as DNA, the CDR3 is TGCGCCAGCAGCCCAGGGACTAGCGGGGGACCTTCCTACAATGAGCAGTTCTTC. It specifies CASSPGTSGGPSYNEQFF. The full variable domain, rest sourced from reference TRBV5-1 and TRBJ2-1, is KAGVTQTPRYLIKTRGQQVTLSCSPISGHRSVSWYQQTPGQGLQFLFEYFSETQRNKGNFPGRFSGRQFSNSRSEMNVSTLELGDSALYLCASSPGTSGGPSYNEQFFGPGTRLTVL.

The chain has TRBV5-1 and TRBJ1-4; a weak D match, TRBD1 (5 bases). Trimming took off 4 bases at V and 8 bases at J, with 18 bases between the two ends. Germline loops: CDR1 SGHRS, CDR2 YFSETQ. This CDR3 contains 15 residues. The CDR3 region is CASSTSRDGFEKLFF. The CDR3 bases are TGCGCCAGCAGCACCTCCCGGGACGGGTTCGAAAAACTGTTTTTT.

This clonotype was observed a handful of times. This rearrangement joins TRBV24-1 to TRBJ2-7; D is unresolved. Germline CDR1 and CDR2: KGHDR and SFDVKD. V was shortened by 6 bases and J by 5 bases, with 13 bases between the two germline ends. This CDR3 is 13 amino acids long. CDR3 in amino acids: CATSQLPMDEQYF. The CDR3 DNA sequence: TGTGCCACCAGTCAATTACCCATGGACGAGCAGTACTTC.

The table lists this clonotype with many counts. The rearrangement uses TRBV5-1 and TRBJ2-1; 7 nucleotides line up with TRBD1. V was clipped by 4 bases and J by 4 bases; unmatched bases: 5. This CDR3 spans 14 amino acids. CDR1 and CDR2 from the germline V gene are SGHRS and YFSETQ. The CDR3 bases are TGCGCCAGCAGCCCGGGACAGCTATACAATGAGCAGTTCTTC. Translating gives CASSPGQLYNEQFF.

V and J are TRBV11-2 and TRBJ2-3, with no clear D. With 2 bases removed from V and 1 base from J, the gap between germline ends came to 7 bases. The CDR3 sequence is 14 residues long. Germline CDR1 and CDR2: SGHAT and FQNNGV. In DNA form, the CDR3 reads TGTGCCAGCAGCTTAAACGGCGGCACAGATACGCAGTATTTT. Translated, it gives CASSLNGGTDTQYF.

Only a few counts were recorded for this clonotype. The chain recombines TRBV5-1 with TRBJ1-1, with 10 bases that match TRBD1. The CDR3 has 15 residues. Trimming took 0 bases from V and 6 from J; bases not matched to a gene: 5. Germline CDR1 reads SGHRS; CDR2 reads YFSETQ. CDR3 coding DNA: TGCGCCAGCAGCTTGGACCGGGACAGGGGATCTGAAGCTTTCTTT. Amino acids: CASSLDRDRGSEAFF. Full variable domain (remainder filled in from reference TRBV5-1 and TRBJ1-1): KAGVTQTPRYLIKTRGQQVTLSCSPISGHRSVSWYQQTPGQGLQFLFEYFSETQRNKGNFPGRFSGRQFSNSRSEMNVSTLELGDSALYLCASSLDRDRGSEAFFGQGTRLTVV.

This chain links TRBV12-3 or TRBV12-4 with TRBJ1-6; no clear D gene. V was pared by 2 bases and J by 9 bases, with 5 bases between. The CDR3 extends over 12 amino acids. The CDR3 region is CASSLLPSPLHF. The DNA of the CDR3 is TGTGCCAGCAGTTTACTCCCTTCACCCCTCCACTTT.

The chain is built from TRBV7-9 and TRBJ2-3; 11 bases match TRBD2. The CDR3 length is 16 residues. Germline assignment: CDR1 SEHNR and CDR2 FQNEAQ (reference sequence). V shed 5 bases and J 1 base; nucleotides not matched to a gene: 5. In DNA, the CDR3 is TGTGCCAGCAGCGTACTAGCGGGAGCTCGCACAGATACGCAGTATTTT. Translating gives CASSVLAGARTDTQYF.

The chain joins TRBV5-1 to TRBJ1-1; 10 bases line up with TRBD1. Germline V gene data show CDR1 as SGHRS and CDR2 as YFSETQ. This CDR3 region has 15 residues. The J segment lost 7 bases and the V segment lost 2 bases, leaving 8 bases of the junction unmatched. The CDR3 loop reads CASSLGTGVGVEAFF. The CDR3 nucleotides read TGCGCCAGCAGCTTAGGGACAGGGGTAGGGGTTGAAGCTTTCTTT.

The chain employs TRBV6-5 and TRBJ2-7, with D possibly being TRBD2 (5 bases). This CDR3 is 13 amino acids long. V lost 5 bases and J lost 10, with 18 bases in between. The germline gives CDR1 MNHEY, CDR2 SVGAGI. The CDR3 sequence: CASSQRVYSHQYF. The DNA for the CDR3 is TGTGCCAGCAGTCAGAGGGTATACAGCCATCAGTACTTC.

This clonotype was counted at least ten times. The chain links TRBV12-3 or TRBV12-4 to TRBJ1-3; D gene unclear. The germline V and J ends were trimmed by 6 bases and 0 bases, with 3 bases remaining between them. The CDR3 contains 12 residues. The CDR3 here is CASSLSGNTIYF. For the CDR3, the DNA is TGTGCCAGCAGCCTCTCTGGAAACACCATATATTTT.

The V call is TRBV4-1, the J call TRBJ1-2, with no clear D. V was clipped by 2 bases and J by 4 bases, with 11 bases between them. CDR3 size: 14 residues. Germline V lookup: CDR1 MGHRA, CDR2 YSYEKL. CDR3 in amino acids: CASSQSGDLYGYTF. The CDR3 DNA reads as TGCGCCAGCAGCCAATCAGGAGACCTCTATGGCTACACCTTC.

This clonotype was picked up a small number of times. The CDR3 coding sequence is TGTGCCAGCAGTTACTGGGACAGGGTAGGAGAGCAGTACTTC. This gives the protein CASSYWDRVGEQYF. This chain joins TRBV6-5 and TRBJ2-7; 9 bases are shared with TRBD1. With 1 base clipped from V and 7 bases from J, the junction kept 5 bases outside the gene matches. Looked up from germline, CDR1 is MNHEY and CDR2 is SVGAGI. CDR3 length: 14 amino acids.

This clonotype occurred many times. This chain links TRBV10-3 with TRBJ2-3, with D possibly called TRBD1 or TRBD2 (5 bases each). From germline, CDR1 is ENHRY and CDR2 SYGVKD. Trimming removed 0 bases at V and 0 bases at J, with 10 bases between. There are 16 residues in the CDR3. The CDR3 DNA sequence: TGTGCCATCAGTGAGTCTGGGACGATAAGCACAGATACGCAGTATTTT. As protein: CAISESGTISTDTQYF.

V usage is TRBV7-8 and J usage is TRBJ1-5; D may be TRBD1 (6 bases). This CDR3 is built from 19 residues. The V gene lost 3 bases and the J gene lost 5 bases, with 26 bases spanning the gap. The germline gives CDR1 SGHVS, CDR2 FQNEAQ. The CDR3 spells CASSLTIGVVGTIYQPQHF. The CDR3 DNA sequence: TGTGCCAGCAGCTTGACGATCGGGGTGGTGGGGACAATTTATCAGCCCCAGCATTTT.

The CDR3 protein is CASSRDRYNEQFF. The CDR3 nucleotides are TGTGCCAGCAGCCGGGACAGGTACAATGAGCAGTTCTTC. The gene calls are TRBV5-4 and TRBJ2-1; 8 bases agree with TRBD1. This CDR3 has 13 residues. CDR1 and CDR2 (germline): SGHNT, YYREEE (reference sequence). The V gene end was trimmed by 4 bases and the J gene end by 4 bases; junction bases not matched to a gene: 1. Using reference TRBV5-4 and TRBJ2-1 for the parts outside the CDR3, the full variable domain is ETGVTQSPTHLIKTRGQQVTLRCSSQSGHNTVSWYQQALGQGPQFIFQYYREEENGRGNFPPRFSGLQFPNYSSELNVNALELDDSALYLCASSRDRYNEQFFGPGTRLTVL.

This clonotype was detected a few times. This chain uses TRBV6-5 with TRBJ2-7; D is possibly TRBD1 or TRBD2 (5 bases each). Trimming stripped 0 bases from V and 0 bases from J, with 12 bases between. Germline V gene data show CDR1 as MNHEY and CDR2 as SVGAGI. The CDR3 length is 16 residues. CDR3 nucleotides: TGTGCCAGCAGTTACTCCGGGACGGGGAGCTCCTACGAGCAGTACTTC. This sequence encodes CASSYSGTGSSYEQYF.

The rearrangement joins TRBV6-6 to TRBJ2-1; TRBD1 matches 11 bases. CDR3 size: 14 residues. The germline CDR1 and CDR2 sequences are MNHNY and SVGAGI (reference sequence). J gave up 6 bases and V 6 bases, and 4 bases lay outside the gene matches. In DNA, the CDR3 is TGTGCCAGCAGGACCGGGACAGGGGGCAATGAGCAGTTCTTC. Its protein product is CASRTGTGGNEQFF.

V usage is TRBV11-2 and J usage is TRBJ2-3; D call uncertain. The CDR3 totals 13 residues. The V and J ends lost 4 bases and 2 bases respectively, with 7 bases between them. Germline V lookup: CDR1 SGHAT, CDR2 FQNNGV. CDR3 DNA: TGTGCCAGCAGCTCCCCCCCCACAGATACGCAGTATTTT. This translates into CASSSPPTDTQYF. Full variable domain (outside the CDR3, taken from reference TRBV11-2 and TRBJ2-3): EAGVAQSPRYKIIEKRQSVAFWCNPISGHATLYWYQQILGQGPKLLIQFQNNGVVDDSQLPKDRFSAERLKGVDSTLKIQPAKLEDSAVYLCASSSPPTDTQYFGPGTRLTVL.

This chain links TRBV6-5 with TRBJ2-3; possible D gene TRBD1, 7 bases. V dropped 2 bases and J dropped 0 bases, with 15 bases sitting between them. CDR3 length: 17 amino acids. Germline V gene data show CDR1 as MNHEY and CDR2 as SVGAGI. The CDR3 bases are TGTGCCAGCAGTTACGGGGGGACAGTGCCTAGCACAGATACGCAGTATTTT. It is translated as CASSYGGTVPSTDTQYF.